The rows below give T cell receptor beta chains drawn from one sample of a study of blood T cell repertoires in COVID-19. Data came from immunoSEQ multiplex PCR; TCRdb stores just in-frame clones and leaves some out. The data contain about 140,000 clones, 77% of them singletons. Sequenced material: peripheral blood. The source of these receptors is a woman aged 50 to 65 with active or convalescent COVID-19. Each CDR3 is given with its conserved first and last residue. The order of the fields is V gene, J gene, clone size, D gene, CDR3 DNA, CDR3 protein. The D gene is left open where the match is weak. Rows may omit the clone size; those that give it use once, few, many or a size class.

>TRBV27|TRBJ1-1|.|TRBD1
TGTGCCAGCAGTCAGCGGGACAGGGACATGAACACTGAAGCTTTCTTT
CASSQRDRDMNTEAFF
>TRBV2|TRBJ1-2|.|TRBD1
TGTGCCAGCAGTGGAGACAGGGGTGATGGCTACACCTTC
CASSGDRGDGYTF
>TRBV4-3|TRBJ2-2|.|TRBD2
TGCGCCAGCAAACCGGGACTAGCGGCGAACACCGGGGAGCTGTTTTTT
CASKPGLAANTGELFF
>TRBV9|TRBJ1-6|.|.
TGTGCCAGCAGCGTGCTAGGCGACTCGAATTCACCCCTCCACTTT
CASSVLGDSNSPLHF
>TRBV7-7|TRBJ2-5|.|TRBD2
TGTGCCAGCAGCCTAGCGGGAGACCAAGAGACCCAGTACTTC
CASSLAGDQETQYF
>TRBV5-1|TRBJ1-4|.|.
TGCGCCAGCAGTCGGACAGCGGCTAATGAAAAACTGTTTTTT
CASSRTAANEKLFF
>TRBV27|TRBJ1-4|.|.
TGTGCCAGCAGTTTTCGACAGAATGAAAAACTGTTTTTT
CASSFRQNEKLFF
>TRBV5-1|TRBJ2-2|once|.
TGCGCCAGCAGCTATTCAGGGCCCAACACCGGGGAGCTGTTTTTT
CASSYSGPNTGELFF
>TRBV28|TRBJ1-3|many|.
TGTGCCAGCAATGAGAGGGCGCCCAGCCACGGAAACACCATATATTTT
CASNERAPSHGNTIYF
>TRBV3-1/TRBV3-2|TRBJ1-2|.|.
TGTGCCAGCAGCCCTTCGGGGAGGTCAAAGGGGACTAACTATGGCTACACCTTC
CASSPSGRSKGTNYGYTF
>TRBV7-2|TRBJ2-1|few|TRBD2
TGTGCCAGCAGCTTAACTGCGGGGGGGATCAACGCCTACAATGAGCAGTTCTTC
CASSLTAGGINAYNEQFF
>TRBV19|TRBJ2-7|few|.
TGTGCCAGTAGTATAGACAGGGGCGAGCAGTACTTC
CASSIDRGEQYF
>TRBV7-9|TRBJ1-2|many|.
TGTGCCAGCAGCACCAGGGATGGCTACACCTTC
CASSTRDGYTF
>TRBV7-8|TRBJ2-3|.|.
TGTGCCAGCAGCTTAGGCGGGACTCGTAGGGTTAACACAGATACGCAGTATTTT
CASSLGGTRRVNTDTQYF
>TRBV19|TRBJ2-3|.|.
TGTGCCAGTAGGCTGACAGAAACTAGCACAGATACGCAGTATTTT
CASRLTETSTDTQYF
>TRBV5-5|TRBJ2-1|.|TRBD2
TGTGCCAGCAGCCGACTAGCGGGAGAGTATGGTGAGCAGTTCTTC
CASSRLAGEYGEQFF
>TRBV10-2|TRBJ1-1|.|.
TGCGCCAGCAGTGTAGAGGGTTCGAACACTGAAGCTTTCTTT
CASSVEGSNTEAFF
>TRBV7-8|TRBJ2-3|.|TRBD2
TGTGCCAGCAGCACCCCGGGACTAGCGGGGGGAGCTAGCACAGATACGCAGTATTTT
CASSTPGLAGGASTDTQYF
>TRBV7-8|TRBJ1-2|.|.
TGTGCCAGCAGCTTGAACAGGGTTGGTTATGGCTACACCTTC
CASSLNRVGYGYTF
>TRBV7-3|TRBJ2-5|.|TRBD1
TGTGCCAGCAGCCGAAAGGGTTACAGGGGGCGGGAGACCCAGTACTTC
CASSRKGYRGRETQYF
>TRBV11-2|TRBJ1-1|few|.
TGTGCCAGCAGCTTAGATCAGGGGATTTATGCTGAAGCTTTCTTT
CASSLDQGIYAEAFF
>TRBV7-9|TRBJ1-1|.|.
TGTGCCAGCAGCCGCCCCCGGACCGGGGATTTGGAAGCTTTCTTT
CASSRPRTGDLEAFF
>TRBV3-1/TRBV3-2|TRBJ2-1|.|TRBD2
TGTGCCAGCAGCCAAGCTACTACTAGCGGCTACAATGAGCAGTTCTTC
CASSQATTSGYNEQFF
>TRBV10-1|TRBJ1-1|once|TRBD1
TGCGCCAGCAGTGACTGTTCACAGGGGGCGTTAAGGTACACTGAAGCTTTCTTT
CASSDCSQGALRYTEAFF
>TRBV7-3|TRBJ2-7|.|.
TGTGCCAGCAGCTTAGGTCCGGGTTCACTATACGAGCAGTACTTC
CASSLGPGSLYEQYF
>TRBV5-5|TRBJ1-5|.|.
TGTGCCAGCAGCTTGGGTCCGGGAGGGAGCAATCAGCCCCAGCATTTT
CASSLGPGGSNQPQHF
>TRBV11-2|TRBJ1-2|once|.
TGTGCCAGCAGCTTAAGCGGATCCAACTATGGCTACACCTTC
CASSLSGSNYGYTF
>TRBV27|TRBJ2-7|.|TRBD1
TGTGCCAGCAGTTTCGGCAGGGGGCGCTCGGGGTACGAGCAGTACTTC
CASSFGRGRSGYEQYF
>TRBV9|TRBJ1-1|.|.
TGTGCCAGCAGCGTCGACGGGGTTAAGACTGAAGCTTTCTTT
CASSVDGVKTEAFF
>TRBV11-2|TRBJ2-7|.|.
TGTGCCAGCAGCTTAGATCAGGGAGGACACGAGCAGTACTTC
CASSLDQGGHEQYF
>TRBV4-3|TRBJ2-1|few|.
TGCGCCAGCAGCCGTCGGGTCTACCCGGAAACCCTCTCCTACAATGAGCAGTTCTTC
CASSRRVYPETLSYNEQFF
>TRBV7-9|TRBJ2-5|.|TRBD1
TGTGCCAGCAGCTTTCCGGGACAGGGTCGGAAGACCCAGTACTTC
CASSFPGQGRKTQYF
>TRBV30|TRBJ1-1|.|TRBD1
TGTGCCTGGAGTTTGGACAGGCCCTTGGGCGCTTTCTTT
CAWSLDRPLGAFF
>TRBV7-2|TRBJ2-2|.|TRBD2
TGTGCCAGCAGCCTCGGGACTAGCGGGAGCTACACCGGGGAGCTGTTTTTT
CASSLGTSGSYTGELFF
>TRBV3-1/TRBV3-2|TRBJ2-7|few|.
TGTGCCAGCAGCCCGAAACCGGGACTCCTTTCCTACGAGCAGTACTTC
CASSPKPGLLSYEQYF
>TRBV19|TRBJ2-3|.|TRBD1
TGTGCCAGTAGTGTCCGACAGGGGCCATCTAGCACAGATACGCAGTATTTT
CASSVRQGPSSTDTQYF
>TRBV3-1/TRBV3-2|TRBJ2-5|.|.
TGTGCCAGCAGCCCACGGGAGCCCCAAGAGACCCAGTACTTC
CASSPREPQETQYF
>TRBV4-3|TRBJ1-2|few|.
TGCGCCAGCAGCCAAGGGGGCATGCCCTATGGCTACACCTTC
CASSQGGMPYGYTF
>TRBV6-6|TRBJ1-2|.|TRBD1
TGTGCCAGCACCTTTGACAGGGCTAACTATGGCTACACCTTC
CASTFDRANYGYTF
>TRBV7-2|TRBJ1-2|.|.
TGTGCCAGCAGCTTAGCACCCGGGGCGGGGGGCTACACCTTC
CASSLAPGAGGYTF
>TRBV28|TRBJ1-5|few|.
TGTGCCAGCAGTCCCTTAGGAGGGACCTGGCATTTT
CASSPLGGTWHF